This TCR beta chain was sequenced for a study of cytomegalovirus exposure and HLA in healthy donors. General observations from the study: Per a prior analysis, the majority of TCR beta V segments were productive roughly 87% or roughly 30% of the time. A later analysis reported that several of the most significant clusters appeared to be linked to common viral pathogens, among them Epstein-Barr virus. Some segments of the V type, notably TRBV6-2 and TRBV6-3, were excluded as indistinguishable.

Vbeta (60) and Jbeta (13) primers were used in the PCR. This table comes from immunoSEQ multiplex PCR, and its TCRdb copy is limited to in-frame clones, with some not included. The table records about 120,000 clones, approximately 75% of them present only once. This clone was counted only a few times. The antigen is unknown. The V gene's germline CDR1 is ENHRY and CDR2 SYGVKD. CDR3 size: 14 residues. V was cut by 7 bases and J by 0 bases, with 10 bases left in between. The chain uses TRBV10-3 and TRBJ1-3; no definite D call. The sequence came from a woman between 45 and 60 years old in good health and CMV-seronegative. The material sequenced was PBMCs. The DNA of the CDR3 is TGTGCCATCATGAGGGCCCCCTCTGGAAACACCATATATTTT. Its protein is CAIMRAPSGNTIYF.